This entry lists 22 T cell receptor beta chains sequenced from one sample in a study of cytomegalovirus exposure and HLA in healthy donors. It was with 60 Vbeta and 13 Jbeta primers that the PCR ran. The protocol was immunoSEQ multiplex PCR, while the TCRdb copy is restricted to in-frame clones and leaves out a portion. The table lists 130,000 to 150,000 clones. Sequences were obtained from PBMCs. The source is a male donor in good health and CMV-seronegative.

This chain links TRBV27 with TRBJ2-7; D might be TRBD1 (6 bases). Trimming stripped 3 bases from V and 0 bases from J, with 12 bases between. Germline lookup yields CDR1 MNHEY and CDR2 SMNVEV (reference sequence). The CDR3 consists of 15 residues. The CDR3 DNA follows: TGTGCCAGCAGTTTCTCGGACAGTTACTCCTACGAGCAGTACTTC. Protein: CASSFSDSYSYEQYF.

The rearrangement joins TRBV4-1 to TRBJ2-6; D is undetermined. The CDR3 is 16 residues long. Deletions cut 0 bases from V and 0 bases from J, with 6 bases between. Germline V gives CDR1 MGHRA, CDR2 YSYEKL. CDR3 nucleotides: TGCGCCAGCAGCCAAGAAAGGAGCTCTGGGGCCAACGTCCTGACTTTC. Translation: CASSQERSSGANVLTF.

The V and J genes are TRBV20-1 and TRBJ2-1; a weak D match, TRBD2 (6 bases). Germline CDR1 and CDR2: DFQATT and SNEGSKA (reference sequence). Trimming took off 3 bases at V and 14 bases at J, with 11 bases between the two ends. The CDR3 runs to 10 residues. The CDR3 sequence: CSASRGFEFF. CDR3 sequence (DNA): TGCAGTGCTAGTCGGGGGTTTGAGTTCTTC.

V gene TRBV5-1 combines with J gene TRBJ2-3, with 9 bases identical to TRBD1. The CDR3 runs to 20 residues. Germline V gene sequence: CDR1 SGHRS, CDR2 YFSETQ. Losses at the gene ends were 3 bases for V and 8 bases for J; bases not matched to a gene: 25. Written as DNA, the CDR3 is TGCGCCAGCAGCTCAGCGCCGGGACAGGGCACTCGAGACACGGTCACTACGCAGTATTTT. It yields the protein CASSSAPGQGTRDTVTTQYF.

J is TRBJ1-5 and V is TRBV23-1, with D perhaps TRBD1 (6 bases). TRBV23-1 is assigned to the ORF class and has an uncertain function. CDR3 size: 18 residues. With 5 bases removed from V and 1 base from J, the gap between germline ends came to 21 bases. The CDR3 protein is CASSIRGGAAWSNQPQHF. In DNA form, the CDR3 reads TGCGCCAGCAGTATCCGTGGGGGCGCCGCTTGGAGCAATCAGCCCCAGCATTTT.

The V and J genes are TRBV28 and TRBJ1-6; 7 bases line up with TRBD1. From germline, CDR1 is MDHEN and CDR2 SYDVKM. The CDR3 is 16 residues long. V was clipped by 2 bases and J by 7 bases; unmatched bases: 8. In DNA, the CDR3 is TGTGCCAGCAGTTTACCCAGACAGGGAATGAATTCACCCCTCCACTTT. It yields the protein CASSLPRQGMNSPLHF.

The V gene is TRBV5-8, the J gene TRBJ2-7; 7 bases fit TRBD1. J lost 3 bases, V lost 0 bases, and 3 bases had no gene match. Germline V lookup: CDR1 SGHTS, CDR2 YDEGEE. The CDR3 is made up of 14 amino acids. The CDR3 loop is CASSLGQGSYEQYF. In DNA form, the CDR3 reads TGTGCCAGCAGCTTGGGACAGGGAAGCTACGAGCAGTACTTC.

This chain joins TRBV7-3 and TRBJ2-7; tentatively, D is TRBD2 (6 bases). Per germline, CDR1 SGHTA and CDR2 FQGTGA. Deletions cut 5 bases from V and 3 bases from J, with 14 bases between. This CDR3 spans 14 amino acids. The CDR3 reads CASSETSIGYEQYF. The CDR3 DNA reads as TGTGCCAGCAGCGAGACTAGTATCGGCTACGAGCAGTACTTC.

The chain combines TRBV5-6 with TRBJ2-5, with 14 nucleotides matching TRBD2. Germline V lookup: CDR1 SGHDT, CDR2 YYEEEE. The length of the CDR3 is 15 residues. Trimming removed 1 base from V and 8 bases from J; junction bases left unmatched: 4. The CDR3, as DNA: TGTGCCAGCAGCTTGAGGACTAGCGGGAGGATCACCCAGTACTTC. Translating it yields CASSLRTSGRITQYF.

The chain links TRBV5-1 to TRBJ2-7; D perhaps matches TRBD1 (6 bases). CDR1 SGHRS and CDR2 YFSETQ come from the germline V gene. The CDR3 totals 15 residues. V was clipped by 7 bases and J by 7 bases, with 24 bases between them. CDR3 DNA sequence: TGCGCCAGCGGCCTCCCGACCGCAGGGGCAAGTGAGCAGTACTTC. Translation gives CASGLPTAGASEQYF.

This chain connects TRBV11-1 to TRBJ2-7; the D gene is possibly TRBD2 (6 bases). The CDR3 has 18 residues. The V gene's germline CDR1 is SGHAT and CDR2 FQDESV (reference sequence). With 0 bases removed from V and 2 bases from J, the gap between germline ends came to 20 bases. DNA of the CDR3: TGTGCCAGCAGCTTAGCGCAGAACTCGGGACTTAGAACCTACGAGCAGTACTTC. It is translated as CASSLAQNSGLRTYEQYF.

The chain carries TRBV7-9 and TRBJ1-5, with D unclear. CDR3 length: 15 amino acids. Trimming took off 1 base at V and 3 bases at J, with 10 bases between the two ends. Germline lookup yields CDR1 SEHNR and CDR2 FQNEAQ (reference sequence). The CDR3 nucleotides are TGTGCCAGCAGCTTAGGCTTCCAGGACAATCAGCCCCAGCATTTT. Protein product: CASSLGFQDNQPQHF.

The gene calls are TRBV28 and TRBJ1-5, with 7 bases aligning to TRBD1. The CDR3 spans 14 residues. V was pared by 8 bases and J by 6 bases, with 10 bases of the junction left unmatched. Germline CDR1 is MDHEN and CDR2 is SYDVKM. As DNA, the CDR3 is TGTGCCAGCGGGGATGGGACAGTGAGTCAGCCCCAGCATTTT. Amino acids: CASGDGTVSQPQHF.

Turning to this clone: The sample holds other DNA sequences that translate to the same CDR3. The gene calls are TRBV7-9 and TRBJ1-6, with D unresolved. V was shortened by 1 base and J by 9 bases, with 7 bases between the two germline ends. This CDR3 has 13 amino acids. Germline V gene lookup returns CDR1 SEHNR and CDR2 FQNEAQ (reference sequence). CDR3 sequence (DNA): TGTGCCAGCAGCTTAGGCGGTGGTTCACCCCTCCACTTT. Translating gives CASSLGGGSPLHF.

This chain uses TRBV19 with TRBJ1-2; TRBD1 matches at 11 bases. CDR3 length equals 17 residues. V trimming: 7 bases; J trimming: 0 bases; junction bases outside the gene matches: 10. From germline, CDR1 is LNHDA and CDR2 SQIVND (reference sequence). The CDR3 DNA reads as TGTGCCAGTATGCGCGGGACAGGGGGGCTCTCTAACTATGGCTACACCTTC. Amino acid sequence: CASMRGTGGLSNYGYTF.

This chain uses TRBV7-5 with TRBJ2-7; the table gives TRBD1 as D, unverified against the DNA. TRBV7-5 is termed a pseudogene. This CDR3 comprises 15 residues. DNA for the CDR3: TGTGTCAGAAGCTTAGCCTCCAAGACAGTCTACGAGCAGTACTTC. Encoded protein: CVRSLASKTVYEQYF.

The J gene is TRBJ1-1, the V gene TRBV21-1. TRBV21-1 is a documented pseudogene. There are 12 residues in the CDR3. The CDR3 reads CASSNRNTEAFF. CDR3 DNA sequence: TGTGCCAGCAGCAATAGGAACACTGAAGCTTTCTTT.

The chain couples TRBV6-5 to TRBJ2-2; 7 positions match TRBD2. V shed 2 bases and J 3 bases; nucleotides not matched to a gene: 6. Germline values: CDR1 MNHEY, CDR2 SVGAGI. The length of the CDR3 is 16 residues. The CDR3: CASSYERGEYTGELFF. The DNA of the CDR3 is TGTGCCAGCAGTTACGAGCGGGGAGAGTACACCGGGGAGCTGTTTTTT.

The rearrangement uses TRBV10-3 and TRBJ2-7; TRBD2 is a possible D gene (5 bases). Germline V gene data show CDR1 as ENHRY and CDR2 as SYGVKD. Trimming removed 4 bases from V and 7 bases from J, with 17 bases in between. This CDR3 comprises 14 residues. Here the CDR3 reads CAISGGGSAFEQYF. The CDR3 coding sequence is TGTGCCATCAGTGGCGGAGGATCCGCTTTTGAGCAGTACTTC.

The V call is TRBV19, the J call TRBJ1-4; no clear D. V was pared by 3 bases and J by 10 bases, with 12 bases between. Per the germline V gene, CDR1 is LNHDA and CDR2 is SQIVND (reference sequence). There are 13 residues in the CDR3. The CDR3 coding sequence is TGTGCCAGTAGTATTCTGGAGGCCGGAAAACTGTTTTTT. This encodes CASSILEAGKLFF.

The genes are TRBV5-4 and TRBJ1-1, with D possibly matching TRBD1 (5 bases). V lost 3 bases and J 6 bases, leaving 15 bases between the germline ends. Germline V gene lookup returns CDR1 SGHNT and CDR2 YYREEE (reference sequence). This CDR3 has 14 residues. The CDR3 DNA reads as TGTGCCAGCAGCTCCGGACAAAGTTTCCCTGAAGCTTTCTTT. This translates into CASSSGQSFPEAFF.

The chain recombines TRBV29-1 with TRBJ1-5, with D perhaps matching TRBD1 (5 bases). Germline lookup yields CDR1 SQVTM and CDR2 ANQGSEA. The CDR3 totals 14 residues. V gave up 5 bases and J gave up 6 bases, with 17 bases separating them. CDR3 nucleotides: TGCAGCGTTATCGTGGGCGGGGGAGGTCAGCCCCAGCATTTT. Amino acids: CSVIVGGGGQPQHF.